Presented here are 10 T cell receptor beta chains from one specimen sequenced in a study of identical twins. TCRdb re-called the 5' RACE reads with MiXCR, one entry per CDR3 protein. The sample lists about 1.7 million distinct CDR3 sequences; about 31% were seen once. The sample taken for sequencing was cord blood. Receptor source: a newborn girl in good health.

The genes are TRBV18 and TRBJ2-1; possibly TRBD1 for D (5 bases). Trimming removed 2 bases from V and 7 bases from J, with 15 bases in between. The CDR3 runs to 15 residues. Germline loops: CDR1 KGHSH, CDR2 LQKENI. The CDR3 loop reads CASSPFQGQMNEQFF. CDR3 bases: TGTGCCAGCTCACCATTCCAGGGTCAAATGAATGAGCAGTTCTTC.

This clonotype was seen a single time. The chain combines TRBV7-9 with TRBJ2-1; 8 bases are a match to TRBD1. The CDR3 totals 16 residues. The V segment lost 3 bases and the J segment 5 bases; nucleotides outside the gene matches: 9. Germline values: CDR1 SEHNR, CDR2 FQNEAQ (reference sequence). The CDR3: CASSFPGGAGDNEQFF. The CDR3 bases are TGTGCCAGCAGCTTCCCAGGGGGCGCCGGGGACAATGAGCAGTTCTTC.

The table lists this clonotype with many counts. The rearrangement joins TRBV2 to TRBJ2-3; D ambiguous. CDR3 length: 12 amino acids. Germline loops: CDR1 SNHLY, CDR2 FYNNEI. Trimming took 7 bases from V and 4 from J, leaving 9 bases between them. For the CDR3, the DNA is TGTGCCAGCACCTTTACGGCAGATACGCAGTATTTT. This translates into CASTFTADTQYF.

Points on this clonotype: One end of the junction is discordant with germline, which a read error may explain. J is TRBJ1-6 and V is TRBV7-2; tentatively, D is TRBD1 (5 bases). This CDR3 has 16 amino acids. Germline V gives CDR1 SGHTA, CDR2 FQGNSA. CDR3 protein: CASSVRLRSRDSPPHF. CDR3 bases: TGTGCCAGCAGCGTCCGCCTTAGGTCCAGGGATTCACCCCCCCACTTT. The full variable domain, its missing parts supplied by reference TRBV7-2 and TRBJ1-6, is GAGVSQSPSNKVTEKGKDVELRCDPISGHTALYWYRQSLGQGLEFLIYFQGNSAPDKSGLPSDRFSAERTGGSVSTLTIQRTQQEDSAVYLCASSVRLRSRDSPPHFGNGTRLTVT.

This chain uses TRBV20-1 with TRBJ2-7; TRBD2 agrees at 7 bases. In germline, CDR1 is DFQATT, CDR2 SNEGSKA (reference sequence). V shed 6 bases, J shed 0 bases, and the junction held 11 bases outside the gene matches. The CDR3 has 15 residues. CDR3 sequence (DNA): TGCAGTGCACTCGCCTCACTAGCGCCCTCCTACGAGCAGTACTTC. This codes for CSALASLAPSYEQYF.

The CDR3 region is CASSYSLTGSETSNQPQHF. DNA of the CDR3: TGTGCCAGCAGTTACTCGTTGACAGGGAGTGAAACTAGCAATCAGCCCCAGCATTTT. V usage is TRBV6-5 and J usage is TRBJ1-5, with 7 positions matching TRBD1. The germline CDR1 and CDR2 sequences are MNHEY and SVGAGI. The CDR3 is made up of 19 amino acids. J lost 0 bases, V lost 0 bases, and 11 bases had no gene match.

This chain connects TRBV19 to TRBJ2-3, with D tentatively TRBD1 (5 bases). Per germline, CDR1 LNHDA and CDR2 SQIVND (reference sequence). There are 12 residues in the CDR3. The DNA for the CDR3 is TGTGAGAAGAACAGGAGCACAGATACGCAGTATTTT. This gives the protein CEKNRSTDTQYF.

This clonotype was seen a few times. Germline and junction disagree at one end, which may indicate a read error. The chain uses TRBV29-1 and TRBJ2-7, with D perhaps matching TRBD1 or TRBD2 (6 bases each). Germline CDR1 is SQVTM and CDR2 is ANQGSEA. This CDR3 has 14 residues. Here the CDR3 DNA reads TGCAACGTTGAGTGGCAGGGGAGGCCCTACGAGCAGTACTTC. Amino acids: CNVEWQGRPYEQYF.

This clonotype was observed once. The rearrangement uses TRBV28 and TRBJ2-3, with D maybe TRBD1 (5 bases). This CDR3 is 13 amino acids long. The germline V gene encodes CDR1 MDHEN and CDR2 SYDVKM. The germline V and J ends were trimmed by 4 bases and 4 bases, with 9 bases remaining between them. CDR3 DNA: TGTGCCAGCAGTTGGACACCAGCAGATACGCAGTATTTT. As protein: CASSWTPADTQYF. The complete variable domain, with remaining parts taken from reference TRBV28 and TRBJ2-3, reads DVKVTQSSRYLVKRTGEKVFLECVQDMDHENMFWYRQDPGLGLRLIYFSYDVKMKEKGDIPEGYSVSREKKERFSLILESASTNQTSMYLCASSWTPADTQYFGPGTRLTVL.

This chain uses TRBV5-1 with TRBJ2-7; D is tentatively TRBD1 or TRBD2 (7 bases each). With 0 bases removed from V and 5 bases from J, the gap between germline ends came to 18 bases. Germline values: CDR1 SGHRS, CDR2 YFSETQ. The CDR3 consists of 16 residues. CDR3 sequence: CASSLALQGSGDEQYF. The CDR3 DNA sequence: TGCGCCAGCAGCTTGGCGCTACAGGGGAGCGGGGACGAGCAGTACTTC.